This is a list of T cell receptor beta chains from one sample in a study of OX40 agonist ivuxolimab in advanced cancers. The method was immunoSEQ multiplex PCR; TCRdb's version includes in-frame clones alone and lacks a portion of them. This table has 60,000 to 70,000 clones, 75% to 90% appearing once. The input for sequencing was CD4+ or CD8+ T cells sorted from blood, taken in a trial of the OX40 agonist ivuxolimab. These receptors originate from an adult with an advanced solid tumor such as melanoma, head and neck, liver or kidney cancer. CDR3s include the opening cysteine and the closing phenylalanine or tryptophan. A D gene is named only where the DNA matches it firmly. Expanded clones are given a class, and other clones once, few, many or no size at all.

d_call	v_call	clone_size	j_call	cdr3_aa	cdr3_nt
.	TRBV19	.	TRBJ2-1	CASSIDHWGTYNEQFF	TGTGCCAGTAGTATAGATCATTGGGGTACCTACAATGAGCAGTTCTTC
.	TRBV9	.	TRBJ2-3	CASSVEAGPKGGDTQYF	TGTGCCAGCAGCGTAGAAGCAGGGCCAAAAGGAGGAGATACGCAGTATTTT
TRBD1	TRBV7-6	.	TRBJ1-1	CASSSGQGWNTEAFF	TGTGCCAGCAGCTCGGGACAGGGTTGGAACACTGAAGCTTTCTTT
.	TRBV10-2	.	TRBJ2-1	CASATRGDEQFF	TGCGCCAGCGCCACCAGGGGCGATGAGCAGTTCTTC
.	TRBV9	.	TRBJ1-4	CASSVDGRSNEKLFF	TGTGCCAGCAGCGTAGACGGGCGATCTAATGAAAAACTGTTTTTT
TRBD2	TRBV28	.	TRBJ2-7	CASSLAGATYEQYF	TGTGCCAGCAGTTTAGCGGGAGCGACCTACGAGCAGTACTTC
.	TRBV19	.	TRBJ1-1	CASSTWTGGTEAFF	TGTGCCAGTAGTACTTGGACCGGAGGGACTGAAGCTTTCTTT
.	TRBV28	.	TRBJ1-5	CASSFRGGRDQPQHF	TGTGCCAGCAGTTTCCGGGGGGGGCGGGATCAGCCCCAGCATTTT
.	TRBV4-1	.	TRBJ1-5	CASSPSSNQPQHF	TGCGCCAGCAGCCCGTCAAGCAATCAGCCCCAGCATTTT
TRBD2	TRBV27	.	TRBJ2-7	CASSFSAGNLYEQYF	TGTGCCAGCAGTTTCTCAGCGGGAAACCTGTACGAGCAGTACTTC
.	TRBV19	.	TRBJ2-1	CASSIQSHYNEQFF	TGTGCCAGTAGTATACAGTCCCATTACAATGAGCAGTTCTTC
.	TRBV29-1	.	TRBJ1-2	CSVEKGDGYTF	TGCAGCGTTGAAAAGGGGGATGGCTACACCTTC
.	TRBV19	few	TRBJ1-5	CASSLRDIGQPQHF	TGTGCCAGTAGTTTAAGGGACATCGGCCAGCCCCAGCATTTT
.	TRBV5-6	.	TRBJ1-3	CASSLGASVTGRTGNTIYF	TGTGCCAGCAGCTTGGGGGCGTCTGTTACAGGGCGAACTGGAAACACCATATATTTT
.	TRBV20-1	few	TRBJ2-4	CSAAYAASQYF	TGCAGTGCCGCATACGCGGCATCGCAGTACTTC
TRBD1	TRBV29-1	.	TRBJ2-2	CSVRGQGEAGELFF	TGCAGCGTCCGGGGACAGGGGGAAGCCGGGGAGCTGTTTTTT
TRBD1	TRBV7-9	.	TRBJ2-5	CASSPTTGTETQYF	TGTGCCAGCAGCCCGACGACAGGGACAGAGACCCAGTACTTC
.	TRBV27	.	TRBJ1-6	CAIQTGPYNSPLHF	TGTGCCATTCAGACAGGCCCATATAATTCACCCCTCCACTTT
.	TRBV11-2	.	TRBJ2-1	CASSLPVWGDNNEQFF	TGTGCCAGCAGCCTTCCGGTTTGGGGCGATAACAATGAGCAGTTCTTC
.	TRBV28	.	TRBJ2-3	CASSLGDTQYF	TGTGCCAGCAGTTTGGGTGATACGCAGTATTTT
.	TRBV7-9	.	TRBJ2-7	CASSLTVYEQYF	TGTGCCAGCAGCTTAACCGTTTACGAGCAGTACTTC
TRBD2	TRBV19	.	TRBJ2-3	CASSIFTSGRTDTQYF	TGTGCCAGTAGTATATTTACTAGCGGCCGCACAGATACGCAGTATTTT